Each of the 27 T cell receptor beta chains below was sequenced from the same sample in a study of T cells after yellow fever vaccination. MiXCR was run by TCRdb on the 5' RACE reads, yielding one entry per CDR3 protein. The sample contains nearly 300,000 distinct CDR3 sequences, roughly 9% of which appear only once. Sequencing used CD4+ T cells sorted from PBMCs, obtained 5 days after the yellow fever booster vaccination. Receptors originate from a man younger than 35 who received the YFV17D yellow fever vaccine.

This clonotype was seen only a few times. The chain recombines TRBV7-9 with TRBJ1-3, with 7 bases that match TRBD1. Trimming at V came to 5 bases and at J to 0 bases, leaving 4 bases not matched to a gene. Germline V gives CDR1 SEHNR, CDR2 FQNEAQ (reference sequence). This CDR3 has 15 amino acids. CDR3 DNA sequence: TGTGCCAGCAGCGTCCAGGGGGGCTCTGGAAACACCATATATTTT. Amino acid sequence: CASSVQGGSGNTIYF.

This chain links TRBV27 with TRBJ2-1; D might be TRBD1 (6 bases). CDR3 length equals 14 residues. The V gene lost 2 bases and the J gene lost 9 bases, with 14 bases spanning the gap. Germline CDR1 and CDR2: MNHEY and SMNVEV (reference sequence). The CDR3: CASSLRGSGVEQFF. Written as DNA, the CDR3 is TGTGCCAGCAGTTTAAGGGGGAGTGGAGTTGAGCAGTTCTTC.

Ten or more counts support this clonotype. V and J are TRBV7-2 and TRBJ2-7, with 9 nucleotides matching TRBD2. J lost 2 bases, V lost 5 bases, and 16 bases had no gene match. CDR3 length: 18 residues. CDR1 and CDR2 from the germline V gene are SGHTA and FQGNSA. CDR3 coding DNA: TGTGCCAGCAGCCCCCAGGGTTTGGGCGGGGGGGCCCCCTACGAGCAGTACTTC. Amino acids: CASSPQGLGGGAPYEQYF.

A few counts support this clonotype. V is TRBV29-1 and J is TRBJ2-3; 10 bases align to TRBD2. The V gene end was trimmed by 5 bases and the J gene end by 4 bases; junction bases not matched to a gene: 6. The CDR3 totals 14 residues. Germline V gene sequence: CDR1 SQVTM, CDR2 ANQGSEA. CDR3: CSVLPAGGSDTQYF. The DNA of the CDR3 is TGCAGCGTTCTCCCAGCGGGGGGGTCAGATACGCAGTATTTT.

This clonotype has ten or more counts. The chain carries TRBV7-8 and TRBJ2-5, with D possibly being TRBD2 (5 bases). Germline V lookup: CDR1 SGHVS, CDR2 FQNEAQ. The CDR3 extends over 12 amino acids. Trimming left V 5 bases short and J 4 bases short, with 8 bases between. CDR3 in amino acids: CASSRGLETQYF. The CDR3, as DNA: TGTGCCAGCAGCCGCGGGTTAGAGACCCAGTACTTC. The full variable domain, completed using reference TRBV7-8 and TRBJ2-5, is GAGVSQSPRYKVAKRGQDVALRCDPISGHVSLFWYQQALGQGPEFLTYFQNEAQLDKSGLPSDRFFAERPEGSVSTLKIQRTQQEDSAVYLCASSRGLETQYFGPGTRLLVL.

This clonotype has a handful of counts. The V gene is TRBV4-3, the J gene TRBJ2-1; the match to TRBD2 covers 9 bases. Losses at the gene ends were 3 bases for V and 4 bases for J; bases not matched to a gene: 7. The CDR3 is 16 amino acids. The germline gives CDR1 LGHNA, CDR2 YSLEER. In DNA form, the CDR3 reads TGCGCCAGCAGCCAGGCCGGGACTAGCAGATACAATGAGCAGTTCTTC. Translated: CASSQAGTSRYNEQFF.

J is TRBJ2-7 and V is TRBV25-1, with TRBD1 identical over 9 bases. Germline CDR1 and CDR2: MGHDK and SYGVNS. V gave up 3 bases and J gave up 2 bases; unmatched junction bases: 5. CDR3 length equals 15 residues. CDR3 DNA sequence: TGTGCCAGCAGTGATCATGGGGACAGGGCCTACGAGCAGTACTTC. Translated: CASSDHGDRAYEQYF.

The V gene is TRBV20-1, the J gene TRBJ1-4; no reliable D call. CDR1 is DFQATT, CDR2 SNEGSKA, per germline (reference sequence). The CDR3 loop spans 13 amino acids. V shed 5 bases and J shed 1 base, with 8 bases lying between them. For the CDR3, the DNA is TGCAGTGCTCTGACGGGAACTAATGAAAAACTGTTTTTT. Its protein product is CSALTGTNEKLFF.

This clonotype was observed a few times. V usage is TRBV7-2 and J usage is TRBJ1-1; tentative D call: TRBD1 (6 bases). Germline assignment: CDR1 SGHTA and CDR2 FQGNSA. This CDR3 comprises 12 residues. Trimming removed 7 bases at V and 4 bases at J, with 10 bases between. The CDR3 protein is CASNLQGTEAFF. The CDR3, as DNA: TGTGCCAGCAACCTACAGGGCACTGAAGCTTTCTTT.

This clonotype was found a few times. The CDR3 region has the DNA TGCGCCAGCAGCTTGTCGGCGATAAGCACAGATACGCAGTATTTT. Its translation: CASSLSAISTDTQYF. This sequence joins TRBV5-1 and TRBJ2-3; the D is unclear. Trimming shortened V by 1 base and J by 0 bases, and 9 bases separated the two germline ends. CDR1 is SGHRS and CDR2 is YFSETQ in the germline V gene. The CDR3 extends over 15 amino acids.

This clonotype appeared a few times. The rearrangement links TRBV30 to TRBJ1-5; possibly TRBD1 for D (6 bases). The germline V and J ends were trimmed by 1 base and 2 bases, with 6 bases remaining between them. The CDR3 sequence is 13 residues long. The germline CDR1 and CDR2 sequences are GTSNPN and SVGIG (reference sequence). This chain's CDR3 is CAWSDRGNQPQHF. The CDR3 nucleotides are TGTGCCTGGAGTGACAGGGGCAATCAGCCCCAGCATTTT. Based on the CDR3 plus reference TRBV30 and TRBJ1-5, the full variable domain is SQTIHQWPATLVQPVGSPLSLECTVEGTSNPNLYWYRQAAGRGLQLLFYSVGIGQISSEVPQNLSASRPQDRQFILSSKKLLLSDSGFYLCAWSDRGNQPQHFGDGTRLSIL.

The V call is TRBV5-6, the J call TRBJ1-1, with D maybe TRBD1 (6 bases). This CDR3 is built from 16 residues. Trimming took 2 bases from V and 6 from J, leaving 20 bases between them. In germline, CDR1 is SGHDT, CDR2 YYEEEE. CDR3 amino acids: CASSFSLGRGSPEAFF. As DNA, the CDR3 is TGTGCCAGCAGCTTCTCATTGGGAAGGGGGAGCCCTGAAGCTTTCTTT. The variable domain in full, with the rest retrieved from reference TRBV5-6 and TRBJ1-1, is DAGVTQSPTHLIKTRGQQVTLRCSPKSGHDTVSWYQQALGQGPQFIFQYYEEEERQRGNFPDRFSGHQFPNYSSELNVNALLLGDSALYLCASSFSLGRGSPEAFFGQGTRLTVV.

This clonotype was counted between two and nine times. This chain joins TRBV4-1 and TRBJ1-5; TRBD1 might be the D (5 bases). CDR3 length equals 15 residues. The V gene's germline CDR1 is MGHRA and CDR2 YSYEKL. V was trimmed by 0 bases and J by 4 bases, leaving 10 bases between them. The CDR3 nucleotides read TGCGCCAGCAGCCAAGAAAGGGGAGTGAATCAGCCCCAGCATTTT. Its translation is CASSQERGVNQPQHF.

This chain's CDR3 is CASSLIEDTQYF. CDR3 coding DNA: TGTGCCAGCAGCCTCATTGAAGATACGCAGTATTTT. The gene calls are TRBV5-6 and TRBJ2-3; D gene unclear. V gave up 4 bases and J gave up 5 bases, with 8 bases separating them. CDR3 size: 12 residues. CDR1 and CDR2 (germline): SGHDT, YYEEEE.

The CDR3 here is CASSKGQGLILSSYEQYF. The CDR3 DNA follows: TGCGCCAGCAGCAAGGGACAGGGCCTTATACTGAGCTCCTACGAGCAGTACTTC. V gene TRBV5-1 combines with J gene TRBJ2-7; 9 nucleotides match TRBD1. Germline CDR1 is SGHRS and CDR2 is YFSETQ. V gave up 4 bases and J gave up 0 bases; unmatched junction bases: 14. This CDR3 is 18 amino acids long.

This clonotype was detected only a few times. V gene TRBV5-4 combines with J gene TRBJ2-6, with unresolved D. The CDR3 is 14 amino acids. V gave up 5 bases and J gave up 2 bases, with 8 bases separating them. CDR1 and CDR2 (germline): SGHNT, YYREEE (reference sequence). This CDR3 is CASSLIPGANVLTF. Written as DNA, the CDR3 is TGTGCCAGCAGTCTTATACCTGGGGCCAACGTCCTGACTTTC. Supplemented by reference TRBV5-4 and TRBJ2-6, the full variable domain reads ETGVTQSPTHLIKTRGQQVTLRCSSQSGHNTVSWYQQALGQGPQFIFQYYREEENGRGNFPPRFSGLQFPNYSSELNVNALELDDSALYLCASSLIPGANVLTFGAGSRLTVL.

This clonotype was recorded a few times. The chain's CDR3 is CSVPSNSGNTIYF. DNA for the CDR3: TGCAGTGTACCGAGTAACTCTGGAAACACCATATATTTT. V usage is TRBV20-1 and J usage is TRBJ1-3, with D hard to call. Trimming cost V 7 bases and J 0 bases, with 10 bases left between them. Germline CDR1 reads DFQATT; CDR2 reads SNEGSKA (reference sequence). The CDR3 is 13 residues long.

This clonotype showed up just a few times. The chain couples TRBV7-2 to TRBJ1-6; D gene uncertain. There are 15 residues in the CDR3. Trimming took off 5 bases at V and 8 bases at J, with 16 bases between the two ends. Per the germline V gene, CDR1 is SGHTA and CDR2 is FQGNSA. This chain's CDR3 is CASSPSSGFDSPLHF. The DNA for the CDR3 is TGTGCCAGCAGCCCTTCATCGGGATTTGATTCACCCCTCCACTTT.

The chain carries TRBV20-1 and TRBJ1-5, with D possibly matching TRBD1 (5 bases). CDR1 is DFQATT, CDR2 SNEGSKA, per germline (reference sequence). The V and J ends lost 3 bases and 9 bases respectively, with 15 bases between them. CDR3 length: 13 residues. The CDR3 sequence is CSARGTGLGPQHF. For the CDR3, the DNA is TGCAGTGCTAGGGGGACGGGTTTAGGGCCCCAGCATTTT.

This clonotype was observed at least ten times. This sequence joins TRBV5-1 and TRBJ1-4; 7 bases map to TRBD1. The germline gives CDR1 SGHRS, CDR2 YFSETQ. V shed 5 bases, J shed 2 bases, and the junction held 6 bases outside the gene matches. This CDR3 region has 15 residues. The CDR3 bases are TGCGCCAGCAGTACCGGGACAGCTACTAATGAAAAACTGTTTTTT. It specifies CASSTGTATNEKLFF.

Comments on this clonotype: A much larger clone lies one base from this, so it may be a read error. The CDR3 loop reads CARRSGGSTDTQYF. Here the CDR3 DNA reads TGTGCCCGCAGGAGCGGGGGGAGCACAGATACGCAGTATTTT. The chain joins TRBV6-5 to TRBJ2-3; TRBD2 agrees at 9 bases. The length of the CDR3 is 14 residues. Per germline, CDR1 MNHEY and CDR2 SVGAGI.

This chain connects TRBV3-1 to TRBJ1-2; no clear D gene. Trimming pared 3 bases from V and 8 bases from J, leaving 13 bases between. The length of the CDR3 is 13 residues. Per the germline V gene, CDR1 is LGHDT and CDR2 is YNNKEL (reference sequence). The CDR3 protein is CASSQLAGGGYTF. The CDR3 bases are TGTGCCAGCAGCCAGCTCGCGGGAGGAGGCTACACCTTC.

This clonotype was seen a few times. This sequence joins TRBV7-9 and TRBJ1-2; TRBD1 matches at 9 bases. CDR1 is SEHNR and CDR2 is FQNEAQ in the germline V gene (reference sequence). This CDR3 comprises 12 residues. V was clipped by 3 bases and J by 10 bases; unmatched bases: 3. The CDR3 reads CASSLGQGDYTF. CDR3 bases: TGTGCCAGCAGCTTGGGACAGGGCGACTACACCTTC.

CDR3 loop: CAISETQQGVYGYTF. The CDR3 DNA reads as TGTGCCATCAGTGAGACCCAACAGGGGGTATATGGCTACACCTTC. The V call is TRBV10-3, the J call TRBJ1-2; 8 bases match TRBD1. The CDR3 has 15 residues. The germline V gene has CDR1 ENHRY and CDR2 SYGVKD. V was clipped by 2 bases and J by 5 bases; unmatched bases: 7.

In this sample, this clonotype turned up a few times. The chain employs TRBV10-3 and TRBJ1-3; no definite D call. V was cut by 10 bases and J by 0 bases, with 13 bases left in between. Germline V CDR1 and CDR2: ENHRY, SYGVKD. The CDR3 contains 14 residues. The CDR3 sequence is CATTAGPSGNTIYF. In DNA, the CDR3 is TGTGCCACCACGGCCGGACCCTCTGGAAACACCATATATTTT.

Many counts were recorded for this clonotype. This rearrangement joins TRBV7-8 to TRBJ1-5; a weak D match, TRBD1 (5 bases). This CDR3 region has 16 residues. V gave up 5 bases and J gave up 3 bases, with 17 bases separating them. Per germline, CDR1 SGHVS and CDR2 FQNEAQ. CDR3 sequence reads: CASSPTSGTPNQPQHF. The CDR3 nucleotides read TGTGCCAGCAGCCCAACCTCCGGGACCCCCAATCAGCCCCAGCATTTT.

This clonotype was recorded many times. The CDR3 DNA reads as TGTGCCAGCTCACCACCTTCACGGGCCGACACTGAAGCTTTCTTT. Translating gives CASSPPSRADTEAFF. This rearrangement joins TRBV18 to TRBJ1-1, with D hard to call. The CDR3 loop spans 15 amino acids. Looked up from germline, CDR1 is KGHSH and CDR2 is LQKENI. Trimming pared 0 bases from V and 3 bases from J, leaving 11 bases between.